This T cell receptor beta chain emerged from a study of CXCR3-negative and CXCR3-positive naive CD8 T cells. Points on this clonotype: The antigen is not known.

In germline, CDR1 is MDHEN, CDR2 SYDVKM. The CDR3 has 14 residues. CD45RO-CCR7+CD27+CD95- defined naive CD8+ T cells. Via 5' RACE with UMI labels, TRB cDNA libraries were prepared. With the 5' RACE reads reprocessed, TCRdb shows one record per CDR3 protein and no DNA. The data include just under 90,000 distinct CDR3 sequences; the top ten clones carry nearly 0.85%. General observations from the study: Naive subsets were similarly diverse, while memory CD8+ repertoires were much less diverse. Researchers reported similar TRBV-TRBJ usage in naive CXCR3-negative and CXCR3-positive cells, though memory differed. CXCR3-positive naive cells had TRB CDR3s that were more hydrophobic than CXCR3-negative naive cells had. Cryopreserved cells partially lost CXCR3 expression, and fresh PBMCs were used in most assays.

The specimen was naive CXCR3+ CD8+ T cells from blood. This sample's subset: CD45RO-CCR7+CD27+CD95- naive CD8+ T cells expressing CXCR3 (TNR3+). The V call is TRBV28, the J call TRBJ1-2; TCRdb's D call of TRBD1 is untestable without DNA. The TCR was taken from a human donor in good health. Some clones in this sample may be carry-over from other donors' samples. CDR3 region: CASSWTGGNYGYTF.